This T cell receptor beta chain was profiled in a study of chemoradiotherapy in HPV16-positive cancers. Findings and limits, study-wide: Candidate HPV-specific clones and E7-related TCR motifs grew in tumor during treatment.

Notes on this clone: Its antigen is unidentified. Relative to the germline gene, one junction end is altered; a read error may explain this.

CDR3 length: 15 residues. Germline CDR1 and CDR2: SEHNR and FQNEAQ (reference sequence). Method: immunoSEQ multiplex PCR; TCRdb's copy keeps in-frame clones and lacks some. The data hold 1,500 to 2,000 clones, with 80% to 90% observed a single time. This receptor was identified in a human donor with HPV-associated anogenital cancer. The material was tumor tissue, obtained from a patient who underwent chemoradiotherapy. V usage is TRBV7-9 and J usage is TRBJ2-3, with TRBD1 as a possible D gene (6 bases). The CDR3 region has the DNA TGTGCCAGCAGGTTAGGGGACACAAGCACAGATACGCAGTATTTT. This translates into CASRLGDTSTDTQYF.